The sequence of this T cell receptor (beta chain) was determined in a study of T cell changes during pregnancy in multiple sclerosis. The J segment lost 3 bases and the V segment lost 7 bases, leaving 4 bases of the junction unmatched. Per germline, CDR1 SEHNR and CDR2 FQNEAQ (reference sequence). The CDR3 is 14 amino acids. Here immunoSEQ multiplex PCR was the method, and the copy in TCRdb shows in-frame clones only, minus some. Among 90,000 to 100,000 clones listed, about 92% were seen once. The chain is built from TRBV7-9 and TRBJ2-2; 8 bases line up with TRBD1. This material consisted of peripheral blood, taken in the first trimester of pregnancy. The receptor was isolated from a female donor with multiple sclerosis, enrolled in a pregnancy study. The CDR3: CASNDRGDTGELFF. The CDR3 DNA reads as TGTGCCAGCAACGACAGGGGTGACACCGGGGAGCTGTTTTTT.